What follows describes a single TCR beta chain. This sample stems from a study of blood T cell repertoires in COVID-19. Study overall: COVID-19 samples from acute and convalescent phases originated in the United States, Italy and Spain. PBMCs, B-cell-depleted T cells, or T cells provided the cDNA or gDNA that made up the material.

Sequencing used immunoSEQ multiplex PCR; TCRdb keeps in-frame clones, though not all of them. Of fewer than 200,000 clones in the sample, around 83% were seen once. The CDR3 is made up of 14 amino acids. The V and J ends lost 9 bases and 1 base, in that order; junction bases with no gene match: 6. Per germline, CDR1 SGHTA and CDR2 FQGNSA. V and J are TRBV7-2 and TRBJ1-1, with 9 bases aligning to TRBD1. Sequencing used peripheral blood. The receptor comes from an older woman with COVID-19, enrolled during active disease. The DNA of the CDR3 is TGTGCCAGTTTACAGGGGGCCCAGAACACTGAAGCTTTCTTT. Its protein product is CASLQGAQNTEAFF.